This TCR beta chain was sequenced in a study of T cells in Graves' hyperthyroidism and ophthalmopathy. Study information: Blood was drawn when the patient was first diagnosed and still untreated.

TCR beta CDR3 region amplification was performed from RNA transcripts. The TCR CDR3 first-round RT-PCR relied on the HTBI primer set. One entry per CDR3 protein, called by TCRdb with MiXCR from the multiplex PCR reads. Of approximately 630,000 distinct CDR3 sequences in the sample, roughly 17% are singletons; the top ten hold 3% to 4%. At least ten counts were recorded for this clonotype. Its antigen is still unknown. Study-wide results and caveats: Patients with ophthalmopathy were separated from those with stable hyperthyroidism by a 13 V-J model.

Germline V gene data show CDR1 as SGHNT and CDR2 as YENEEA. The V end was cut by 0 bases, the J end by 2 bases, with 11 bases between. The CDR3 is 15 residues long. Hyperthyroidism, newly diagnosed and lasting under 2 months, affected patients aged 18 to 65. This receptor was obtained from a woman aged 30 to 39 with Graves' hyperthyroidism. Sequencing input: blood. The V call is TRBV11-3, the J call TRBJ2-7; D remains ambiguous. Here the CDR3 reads CASSLDPPITYEQYF. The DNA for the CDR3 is TGTGCCAGCAGCTTAGACCCTCCAATCACCTACGAGCAGTACTTC.